These T cell receptor beta chains were read from a single sample in a study of blood T cell repertoires in COVID-19. Produced via immunoSEQ multiplex PCR; TCRdb's table is partial and in-frame only. The sample records around 150,000 clones, 85% to 95% being singletons. The sample comprised peripheral blood. The receptors here all came from a woman between 45 and 65 years old with acute or convalescent COVID-19. The CDR3 runs from the conserved cysteine through the conserved F or W. The order of the fields is clone size, D gene, V gene, J gene, CDR3 protein, CDR3 DNA. The D gene is left open where the match is weak. Some rows mark clone size as missing; the rest say once, few, many or name a class of expanded clone.

>once|TRBD1|TRBV30|TRBJ1-1
CAWSRETGRTEAFF
TGTGCCTGGAGTAGGGAGACAGGGAGGACTGAAGCTTTCTTT
>once|TRBD1|TRBV10-3|TRBJ2-6
CAINRGSSGANVLTF
TGTGCCATCAACAGGGGAAGCTCTGGGGCCAACGTCCTGACTTTC
>.|.|TRBV5-1|TRBJ2-5
CASSSNYGANLRETQYF
TGCGCCAGCAGCTCCAATTATGGGGCTAACCTAAGAGAGACCCAGTACTTC
>.|.|TRBV12-3/TRBV12-4|TRBJ2-4
CASGGYVGNIQYF
TGTGCCAGCGGAGGGTATGTAGGAAACATTCAGTACTTC
>.|.|TRBV7-6|TRBJ1-4
CASSLAGPGLSNEKLFF
TGTGCCAGCAGCTTAGCGGGGCCAGGCCTCAGTAATGAAAAACTGTTTTTT
>.|TRBD2|TRBV11-2|TRBJ2-3
CASSPEGAFRGADTQYF
TGTGCCAGCAGTCCCGAGGGAGCCTTTCGGGGGGCAGATACGCAGTATTTT
>.|.|TRBV30|TRBJ2-7
CAWSGGTYEQYF
TGTGCCTGGAGTGGAGGTACCTACGAGCAGTACTTC
>once|.|TRBV19|TRBJ1-2
CASRQGSYGYTF
TGTGCCAGTAGGCAGGGTAGCTATGGCTACACCTTC
>once|TRBD2|TRBV30|TRBJ2-5
CAWNSGGVQETQYF
TGTGCCTGGAACTCGGGGGGGGTACAAGAGACCCAGTACTTC
>.|.|TRBV12-3/TRBV12-4|TRBJ1-1
CASSDRNTEAFF
TGTGCCAGCAGTGACAGGAACACTGAAGCTTTCTTT
>.|.|TRBV7-3|TRBJ2-3
CASSLTREADTQYF
TGTGCCAGCAGCCTTACTAGGGAAGCAGATACGCAGTATTTT